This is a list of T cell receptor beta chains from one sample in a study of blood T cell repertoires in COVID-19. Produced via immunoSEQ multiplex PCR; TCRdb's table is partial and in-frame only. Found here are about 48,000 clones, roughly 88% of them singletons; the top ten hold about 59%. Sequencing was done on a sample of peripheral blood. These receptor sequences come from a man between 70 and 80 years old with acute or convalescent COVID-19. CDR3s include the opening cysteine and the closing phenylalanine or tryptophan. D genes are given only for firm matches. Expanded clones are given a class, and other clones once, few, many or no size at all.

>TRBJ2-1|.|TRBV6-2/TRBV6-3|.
CASSYSATSADEQFF
TGTGCCAGCAGTTACTCCGCGACTTCCGCGGATGAGCAGTTCTTC
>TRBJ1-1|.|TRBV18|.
CAASPGRDTEAFF
TGTGCCGCGTCCCCCGGGAGGGACACTGAAGCTTTCTTT
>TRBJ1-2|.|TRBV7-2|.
CASSFSGTNYGYTF
TGTGCCAGCAGCTTTTCAGGGACTAACTATGGCTACACCTTC
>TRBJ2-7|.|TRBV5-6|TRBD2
CASSGGLAGVPYEQYF
TGTGCCAGCAGCGGGGGACTAGCGGGAGTACCCTACGAGCAGTACTTC
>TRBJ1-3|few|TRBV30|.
CAWNFPGAGNTIYF
TGTGCCTGGAACTTTCCCGGAGCTGGAAACACCATATATTTT
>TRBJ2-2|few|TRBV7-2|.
CASSPAGPGELFF
TGTGCCAGCAGTCCCGCGGGTCCCGGGGAGCTGTTTTTT
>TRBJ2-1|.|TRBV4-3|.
CASSRESGRINEQFF
TGCGCCAGCAGCCGTGAGAGCGGAAGGATCAATGAGCAGTTCTTC
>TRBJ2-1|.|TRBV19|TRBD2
CASSPTSGVSYNEQFF
TGTGCCAGTAGTCCTACGAGCGGGGTCTCCTACAATGAGCAGTTCTTC
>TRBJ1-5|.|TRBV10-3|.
CAISTGLQPQHF
TGTGCCATCAGTACAGGGCTGCAGCCCCAGCATTTT
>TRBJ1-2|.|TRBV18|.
CASSPRAGAHSNYGYTF
TGTGCCAGCTCACCCCGAGCAGGGGCACACTCTAACTATGGCTACACCTTC
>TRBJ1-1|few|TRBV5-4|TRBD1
CAIGPGGNTEAFF
TGTGCCATAGGCCCAGGGGGGAACACTGAAGCTTTCTTT
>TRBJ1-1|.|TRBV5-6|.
CASSLFQGGTEAFF
TGTGCCAGCAGCTTGTTTCAGGGAGGCACTGAAGCTTTCTTT
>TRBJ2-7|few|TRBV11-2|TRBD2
CASSLAGGRSYEQYF
TGTGCCAGCAGCCTAGCGGGAGGGCGCTCCTACGAGCAGTACTTC
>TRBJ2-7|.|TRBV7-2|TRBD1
CASSLVLGGPYEQYF
TGTGCCAGCAGCTTAGTTTTAGGGGGCCCCTACGAGCAGTACTTC
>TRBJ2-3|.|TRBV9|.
CASSPLASTDTQYF
TGTGCCAGCAGCCCCCTGGCAAGCACAGATACGCAGTATTTT
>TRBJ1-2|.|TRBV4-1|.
CASSQARQLAIGYTF
TGCGCCAGCAGCCAAGCGAGGCAGCTGGCTATTGGCTACACCTTC
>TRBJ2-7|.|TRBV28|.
CASRTGTSNYEQYF
TGTGCCAGCAGGACCGGGACATCGAACTACGAGCAGTACTTC
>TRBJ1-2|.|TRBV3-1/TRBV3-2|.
CASSPRGPNYGYTF
TGTGCCAGCAGCCCCAGGGGCCCTAACTATGGCTACACCTTC
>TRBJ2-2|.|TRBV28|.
CASSSFTGELFF
TGTGCCAGCAGTTCTTTCACCGGGGAGCTGTTTTTT
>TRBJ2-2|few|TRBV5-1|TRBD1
CASSPSGQGATGELFF
TGCGCCAGCAGCCCCTCAGGACAGGGGGCCACCGGGGAGCTGTTTTTT
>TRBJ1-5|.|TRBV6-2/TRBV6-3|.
CASSYPALEGVSSNQPQHF
TGTGCCAGCAGTTACCCTGCTCTCGAAGGGGTTTCCAGCAATCAGCCCCAGCATTTT
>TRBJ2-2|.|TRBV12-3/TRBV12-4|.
CASGKGTGELFF
TGTGCCTCGGGGAAGGGCACCGGGGAGCTGTTTTTT
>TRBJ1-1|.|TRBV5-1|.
CASSKQGRDTEAFF
TGCGCCAGCAGCAAACAGGGACGGGACACTGAAGCTTTCTTT
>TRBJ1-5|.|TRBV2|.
CASSDDSSQPQHF
TGTGCCAGCAGTGATGACAGTTCGCAGCCCCAGCATTTT
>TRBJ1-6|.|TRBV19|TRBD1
CASSLRDRPSPLHF
TGTGCCAGTAGTCTTAGGGACAGGCCTTCACCCCTCCACTTT
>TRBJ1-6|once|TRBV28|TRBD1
CASRLTGATNSPLHF
TGTGCCAGCAGACTGACAGGGGCGACTAATTCACCCCTCCACTTT
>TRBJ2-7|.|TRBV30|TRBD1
CAWSGPDRGLYEQYF
TGTGCCTGGAGTGGCCCAGACAGGGGCCTATACGAGCAGTACTTC
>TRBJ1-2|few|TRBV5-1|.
CASSLVADYGYTF
TGCGCCAGCAGCTTGGTGGCCGACTATGGCTACACCTTC
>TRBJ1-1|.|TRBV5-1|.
CASSLATGATEAFF
TGCGCCAGCAGCTTGGCTACTGGGGCGACTGAAGCTTTCTTT
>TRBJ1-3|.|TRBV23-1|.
CASSQRHLDSGNTIYF
TGCGCCAGCAGTCAGCGGCACCTGGACTCTGGAAACACCATATATTTT
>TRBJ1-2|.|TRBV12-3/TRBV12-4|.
CASSLGQNYGYTF
TGTGCCAGCAGTTTAGGACAGAACTATGGCTACACCTTC
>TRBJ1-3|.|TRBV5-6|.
CASSRRGAYTIYF
TGTGCCAGCAGCCGCCGGGGGGCCTACACCATATATTTT
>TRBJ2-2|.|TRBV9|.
CASSFSKKRAGELFF
TGTGCCAGCAGCTTTAGCAAGAAGCGGGCGGGGGAGCTGTTTTTT
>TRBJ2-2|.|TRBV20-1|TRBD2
CSASNGGRALGELFF
TGCAGTGCTAGTAATGGCGGGAGGGCCCTCGGGGAGCTGTTTTTT
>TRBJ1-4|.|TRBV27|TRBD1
CATSKQGFEKLFF
TGTGCCACCTCGAAACAGGGGTTTGAAAAACTGTTTTTT
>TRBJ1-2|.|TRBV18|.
CASSQIVRENTF
TGTGCCAGCTCACAGATAGTCCGGGAGAACACCTTC
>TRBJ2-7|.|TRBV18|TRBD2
CASSPSGTSYEQYF
TGTGCCAGCTCACCAAGCGGGACTTCTTACGAGCAGTACTTC
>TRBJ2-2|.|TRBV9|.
CASSALRGTGELFF
TGTGCCAGCAGCGCCCTACGGGGCACCGGGGAGCTGTTTTTT
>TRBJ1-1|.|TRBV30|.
CAWSRDTGIFTEAFF
TGTGCCTGGTCCCGTGATACAGGCATTTTCACTGAAGCTTTCTTT
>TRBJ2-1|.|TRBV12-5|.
CASGNNGGLYYNEQFF
TGTGCTAGTGGCAACAACGGCGGTTTGTACTACAATGAGCAGTTCTTC
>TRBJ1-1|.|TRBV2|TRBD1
CASSEALGTGRTFF
TGTGCCAGCAGTGAAGCGCTTGGGACAGGAAGGACTTTCTTT
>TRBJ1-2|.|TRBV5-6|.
CASSFRHGYTF
TGTGCCAGCAGCTTCAGGCATGGCTACACCTTC
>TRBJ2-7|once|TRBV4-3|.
CASSQDTRAYEQYF
TGCGCCAGCAGCCAAGATACTCGAGCCTACGAGCAGTACTTC
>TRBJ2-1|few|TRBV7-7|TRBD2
CASSSSGKANEQFF
TGTGCCAGCAGCTCTAGCGGGAAGGCGAATGAGCAGTTCTTC
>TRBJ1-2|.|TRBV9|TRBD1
CASSGGQGEDGYTF
TGTGCCAGCAGCGGGGGACAGGGAGAGGATGGCTACACCTTC
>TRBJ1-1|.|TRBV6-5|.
CASSTGTRTEAFF
TGTGCCAGCAGTACAGGGACCCGGACTGAAGCTTTCTTT